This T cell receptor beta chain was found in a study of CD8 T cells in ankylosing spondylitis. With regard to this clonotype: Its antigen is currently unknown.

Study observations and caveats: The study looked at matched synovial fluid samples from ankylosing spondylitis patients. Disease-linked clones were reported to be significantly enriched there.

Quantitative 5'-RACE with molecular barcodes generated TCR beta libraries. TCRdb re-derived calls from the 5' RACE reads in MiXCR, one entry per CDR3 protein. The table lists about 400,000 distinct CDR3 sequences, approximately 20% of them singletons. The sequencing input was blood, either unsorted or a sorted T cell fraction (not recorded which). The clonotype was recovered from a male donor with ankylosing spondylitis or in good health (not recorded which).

The CDR3 DNA sequence: TGTGCCAGCAGTTTTTGGATCTCTCAGCCCAATGAGCAGTTCTTC. Encoded protein: CASSFWISQPNEQFF. V is TRBV28 and J is TRBJ2-1; D ambiguous. In germline, CDR1 is MDHEN, CDR2 SYDVKM. Deletions cut 3 bases from V and 6 bases from J, with 15 bases between. The CDR3 has 15 amino acids.